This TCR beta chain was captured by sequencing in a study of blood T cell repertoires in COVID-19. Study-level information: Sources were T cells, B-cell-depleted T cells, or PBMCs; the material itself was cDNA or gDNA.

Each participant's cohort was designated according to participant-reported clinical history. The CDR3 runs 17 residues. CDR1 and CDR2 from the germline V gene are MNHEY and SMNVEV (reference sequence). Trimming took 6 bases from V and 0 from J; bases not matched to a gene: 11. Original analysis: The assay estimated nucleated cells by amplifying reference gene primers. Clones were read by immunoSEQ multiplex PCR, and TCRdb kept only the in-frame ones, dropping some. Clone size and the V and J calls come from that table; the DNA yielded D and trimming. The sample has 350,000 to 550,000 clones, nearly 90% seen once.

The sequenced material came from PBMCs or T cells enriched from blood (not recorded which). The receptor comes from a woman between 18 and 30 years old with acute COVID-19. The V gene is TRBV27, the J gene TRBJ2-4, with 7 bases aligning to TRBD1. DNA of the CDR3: TGTGCCAGCAGCCTAGGGTGGACAGGTGAAGCCAAAAACATTCAGTACTTC. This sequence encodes CASSLGWTGEAKNIQYF.